The 24 T cell receptor beta chains presented below share a single source sample, sequenced in a study of T cells in Graves' hyperthyroidism and ophthalmopathy. Amplification of TCR beta CDR3 regions used RNA as the template. First-round RT-PCR with HTBI primers amplified the TCR CDR3 region. TCRdb redid the calling of the multiplex PCR reads with MiXCR, one entry per CDR3 protein. The sample holds approximately 570,000 distinct CDR3 sequences, about 20% seen once. The sequenced sample consisted of blood. The origin of the receptors is a man aged 35 to 55 with Graves' ophthalmopathy.

This clonotype has ten or more counts. The chain couples TRBV7-2 to TRBJ2-5, with 8 bases that match TRBD2. Germline V gene data show CDR1 as SGHTA and CDR2 as FQGNSA. The CDR3 runs 14 residues. V shed 1 base, J shed 5 bases, and the junction held 3 bases outside the gene matches. The CDR3 reads CASSLGREGETQYF. In DNA, the CDR3 is TGTGCCAGCAGCTTAGGCCGGGAGGGGGAGACCCAGTACTTC.

This clonotype was detected only a few times. The chain employs TRBV5-1 and TRBJ1-1; 7 positions match TRBD1. The CDR3 runs to 14 residues. CDR1 is SGHRS and CDR2 is YFSETQ in the germline V gene. Trimming at V came to 6 bases and at J to 1 base, leaving 6 bases not matched to a gene. CDR3: CASKLEGANTEAFF. CDR3 sequence (DNA): TGCGCCAGCAAGTTAGAGGGGGCGAACACTGAAGCTTTCTTT.

This chain uses TRBV30 with TRBJ1-3; TRBD1 matches 9 bases. The CDR3 contains 15 residues. Unmatched junction bases numbered 2, after V lost 1 base and J lost 1 base. Germline values: CDR1 GTSNPN, CDR2 SVGIG (reference sequence). The CDR3 nucleotides read TGTGCCTGGAGTGAGGGACAGGGATCTGGAAACACCATATATTTT. Protein: CAWSEGQGSGNTIYF.

The sample holds a few counts of this clonotype. V gene TRBV5-1 combines with J gene TRBJ2-5; possibly TRBD1 for D (6 bases). The CDR3 runs 14 residues. Germline assignment: CDR1 SGHRS and CDR2 YFSETQ. Trimming pared 3 bases from V and 0 bases from J, leaving 9 bases between. CDR3 region: CASSSQGHQETQYF. The CDR3, as DNA: TGCGCCAGCAGCTCACAGGGACACCAAGAGACCCAGTACTTC.

In its sample, this clonotype was seen many times. This rearrangement joins TRBV5-1 to TRBJ2-7; 8 nucleotides line up with TRBD1. Germline loops: CDR1 SGHRS, CDR2 YFSETQ. The CDR3 runs 13 residues. J gave up 3 bases and V 5 bases, and 4 bases lay outside the gene matches. The CDR3 nucleotides read TGCGCCAGCAGTGGACAGGGAAACTACGAGCAGTACTTC. Its protein is CASSGQGNYEQYF.

This clonotype has at least ten counts. This rearrangement joins TRBV30 to TRBJ1-4; D unclear. The CDR3 has 15 residues. With 2 bases removed from V and 4 bases from J, the gap between germline ends came to 14 bases. Germline CDR1 reads GTSNPN; CDR2 reads SVGIG (reference sequence). DNA of the CDR3: TGTGCCTGGAGTAGAATGGCAGCCCGTAATGAAAAACTGTTTTTT. Its protein product is CAWSRMAARNEKLFF.

The table lists this clonotype with a few counts. A much larger clone differs by one base, so this may be a read error. The gene calls are TRBV2 and TRBJ2-3; possible D gene TRBD1, 7 bases. Between the trimmed V and J ends, which lost 4 bases and 4 bases, there was a span of 24 bases. Germline lookup yields CDR1 SNHLY and CDR2 FYNNEI. The length of the CDR3 is 18 residues. The CDR3 DNA reads TGTGCCAGCAGTGGGACCACCAGGGGGGCCCCTGGGGCAGATACGCAGTATTTT. It codes for CASSGTTRGAPGADTQYF. The full variable domain, with the rest looked up from reference TRBV2 and TRBJ2-3, is EPEVTQTPSHQVTQMGQEVILRCVPISNHLYFYWYRQILGQKVEFLVSFYNNEISEKSEIFDDQFSVERPDGSNFTLKIRSTKLEDSAMYFCASSGTTRGAPGADTQYFGPGTRLTVL.

This clonotype was detected a few times. V gene TRBV7-2 combines with J gene TRBJ2-5; no clear D gene. The CDR3 is 13 residues long. Germline lookup yields CDR1 SGHTA and CDR2 FQGNSA. V was clipped by 4 bases and J by 11 bases, with 17 bases between them. DNA for the CDR3: TGTGCCAGCAGCTCGCCTAGACTCTTCGCTCAGTACTTC. It specifies CASSSPRLFAQYF.

This clonotype was seen at least ten times. This chain links TRBV6-1 with TRBJ1-1; D remains ambiguous. The CDR3 has 13 amino acids. Trimming took 3 bases from V and 3 from J, leaving 8 bases between them. Germline loops: CDR1 MNHNS, CDR2 SASEGT. The CDR3 is CASSEDGDTEAFF. The CDR3 nucleotides read TGTGCCAGCAGTGAGGACGGTGACACTGAAGCTTTCTTT.

This clonotype appeared a few times. This chain connects TRBV12-3 or TRBV12-4 to TRBJ1-2; D perhaps matches TRBD1 (6 bases). V was clipped by 3 bases and J by 1 base, with 9 bases between them. The length of the CDR3 is 14 residues. The CDR3 sequence is CASSFEGGNYGYTF. CDR3 DNA sequence: TGTGCCAGCAGTTTTGAGGGGGGTAACTATGGCTACACCTTC.

This clonotype was seen ten or more times. The CDR3 nucleotides read TGTGCCAGCAGCCACGTTCGAGGCGGGGGCCTGTTCTTC. Its protein is CASSHVRGGGLFF. The chain links TRBV3-1 to TRBJ2-1, with TRBD2 as a possible D gene (7 bases). V was shortened by 3 bases and J by 15 bases, with 18 bases between the two germline ends. This CDR3 region has 13 residues. The V gene's germline CDR1 is LGHDT and CDR2 YNNKEL (reference sequence).

The gene calls are TRBV27 and TRBJ2-7; D unresolved. Trimming took 6 bases from V and 4 from J, leaving 7 bases between them. In germline, CDR1 is MNHEY, CDR2 SMNVEV (reference sequence). The CDR3 runs to 11 residues. For the CDR3, the DNA is TGTGCCAGCAGGCTTATGTACGAGCAGTACTTC. Protein: CASRLMYEQYF.

Only a few counts were recorded for this clonotype. V usage is TRBV29-1 and J usage is TRBJ2-2; D might be TRBD1 (6 bases). CDR3 length: 12 amino acids. Germline CDR1 and CDR2: SQVTM and ANQGSEA. Trimming removed 4 bases from V and 7 bases from J, with 10 bases in between. CDR3 DNA sequence: TGCAGCGTTGCAGGGGTCAGCGGGGAGCTGTTTTTT. This codes for CSVAGVSGELFF.

This clonotype turned up a few times. The J gene is TRBJ1-6, the V gene TRBV14; the D gene is possibly TRBD1 (5 bases). The CDR3 is made up of 15 amino acids. Trimming shortened V by 1 base and J by 8 bases, and 12 bases separated the two germline ends. From germline, CDR1 is SGHDN and CDR2 FVKESK. The CDR3 here is CASSQVFGGDSPLHF. DNA of the CDR3: TGTGCCAGCAGCCAAGTTTTCGGGGGAGATTCACCCCTCCACTTT.

There are many counts of this clonotype. The chain recombines TRBV15 with TRBJ2-5, with TRBD1 as a possible D gene (5 bases). Trimming removed 0 bases from V and 1 base from J, with 12 bases in between. Germline CDR1 is LNHNV and CDR2 is YYDKDF (reference sequence). This CDR3 is built from 16 residues. This chain's CDR3 is CATSRDYRTSQETQYF. CDR3 in DNA: TGTGCCACCAGCAGAGACTACAGGACCTCCCAAGAGACCCAGTACTTC.

V gene TRBV6-5 combines with J gene TRBJ1-6; no clear D gene. Trimming took off 2 bases at V and 0 bases at J, with 8 bases between the two ends. There are 16 residues in the CDR3. CDR1 is MNHEY, CDR2 SVGAGI, per germline. This CDR3 is CASSYTRSSYNSPLHF. In DNA form, the CDR3 reads TGTGCCAGCAGTTACACCAGGAGCTCCTATAATTCACCCCTCCACTTT.

The table lists this clonotype with a few counts. The V call is TRBV6-1, the J call TRBJ1-2; 10 positions match TRBD1. CDR1 MNHNS and CDR2 SASEGT come from the germline V gene. V trimming: 7 bases; J trimming: 4 bases; junction bases outside the gene matches: 9. The CDR3 runs 15 residues. The CDR3 DNA reads TGTGCCAGCATAATTGACAGGGGGCTGCTCTATGGCTACACCTTC. Encoded protein: CASIIDRGLLYGYTF.

This clonotype was seen a few times. The rearrangement joins TRBV6-5 to TRBJ1-2, with TRBD1 as a possible D gene (5 bases). The V and J ends lost 0 bases and 7 bases respectively, with 12 bases between them. There are 14 residues in the CDR3. Germline values: CDR1 MNHEY, CDR2 SVGAGI. CDR3 loop: CASSYSGRVFGYTF. CDR3 in DNA: TGTGCCAGCAGTTACTCGGGCAGGGTGTTTGGCTACACCTTC.

V gene TRBV4-3 combines with J gene TRBJ2-7; 10 bases fit TRBD1. Losses at the gene ends were 4 bases for V and 4 bases for J; bases not matched to a gene: 4. This CDR3 contains 14 residues. Germline assignment: CDR1 LGHNA and CDR2 YSLEER. CDR3 residues: CASSPEDRGYEQYF. CDR3 nucleotide sequence: TGCGCCAGCAGCCCCGAGGACAGGGGGTACGAGCAGTACTTC.

The CDR3: CASSEYYGPNTEAFF. CDR3 nucleotides: TGTGCCAGCAGTGAATATTACGGGCCGAACACTGAAGCTTTCTTT. The chain links TRBV25-1 to TRBJ1-1, with D hard to call. The CDR3 consists of 15 residues. Trimming shortened V by 0 bases and J by 1 base, and 9 bases separated the two germline ends. The V gene's germline CDR1 is MGHDK and CDR2 SYGVNS.

This clonotype was counted ten times or more. The rearrangement uses TRBV18 and TRBJ2-4; D is possibly TRBD2 (5 bases). V was pared by 3 bases and J by 8 bases, with 5 bases between. This CDR3 is built from 11 residues. Germline-derived CDR1 and CDR2 are KGHSH and LQKENI. CDR3 amino acids: CASSPEDIQYF. CDR3 DNA: TGTGCCAGCTCACCGGAGGACATTCAGTACTTC.

This clonotype has just one count. The chain carries TRBV9 and TRBJ2-5; 8 positions agree with TRBD1. The CDR3 length is 15 residues. The V and J ends lost 3 bases and 0 bases, in that order; junction bases with no gene match: 4. The germline CDR1 and CDR2 sequences are SGDLS and YYNGEE. CDR3 amino acids: CASSGRQGYQETQYF. CDR3 bases: TGTGCCAGCAGCGGAAGACAGGGGTACCAAGAGACCCAGTACTTC.

In its sample, this clonotype was seen many times. The chain combines TRBV10-3 with TRBJ2-5, with 7 positions matching TRBD1. This CDR3 has 16 amino acids. The germline CDR1 and CDR2 sequences are ENHRY and SYGVKD. Trimming cost V 0 bases and J 1 base; bases outside gene matches: 5. CDR3 sequence (DNA): TGTGCCATCAGTGAGTCCGCGACAGGGCCCCAAGAGACCCAGTACTTC. This sequence encodes CAISESATGPQETQYF.

This clonotype is a singleton in its sample. The chain recombines TRBV20-1 with TRBJ1-6; D is undetermined. Germline V gene data show CDR1 as DFQATT and CDR2 as SNEGSKA (reference sequence). The CDR3 runs 11 residues. V lost 3 bases and J 14 bases, leaving 11 bases between the germline ends. CDR3: CSASYKESLHF. In nucleotides, the CDR3 is TGCAGTGCTAGCTACAAGGAATCCCTCCACTTT.